Listed below are T cell receptor beta chains from one sample, sequenced in a study of blood T cell repertoires in COVID-19. Sequencing was performed with immunoSEQ multiplex PCR; in TCRdb, only in-frame clones are kept and a portion is missing. The table shows fewer than 130,000 clones, with 76% occurring only once. The source material was peripheral blood. The receptors here all came from an elderly woman with acute or convalescent COVID-19. Both conserved end residues are part of each CDR3. The D gene is left open where the match is weak. A row's size may be missing; if present it is once, few, many or a size class.

D,J,size,V,CDR3,DNA
-,TRBJ2-1,few,TRBV11-2,CASSLWQGASYNEQFF,TGTGCCAGCAGCTTATGGCAGGGTGCTTCCTACAATGAGCAGTTCTTC
TRBD1,TRBJ2-4,once,TRBV25-1,CASSGRGDRALDLDIQYF,TGTGCCAGCAGCGGCCGAGGGGACAGGGCTCTCGATCTGGACATTCAGTACTTC
-,TRBJ1-4,-,TRBV3-1/TRBV3-2,CASSRRGPTNEKLFF,TGTGCCAGCAGCCGGCGGGGCCCAACTAATGAAAAACTGTTTTTT
-,TRBJ2-1,-,TRBV29-1,CSVAGGSSYNEQFF,TGCAGCGTTGCTGGGGGCAGCTCCTACAATGAGCAGTTCTTC
TRBD1,TRBJ1-2,-,TRBV2,CATSPDRGSRYGYTF,TGTGCCACCAGCCCGGACAGGGGTAGTCGTTACGGCTACACCTTC
-,TRBJ1-1,-,TRBV7-9,CASSLVGAADGAFF,TGTGCCAGCAGCTTAGTGGGGGCCGCCGACGGAGCTTTCTTT
TRBD2,TRBJ2-1,-,TRBV27,CEIGKAGCNEQFF,TGTGAAATAGGTAAAGCGGGGTGTAATGAGCAGTTCTTC
TRBD1,TRBJ1-1,-,TRBV30,CAWTIQGSGTEAFF,TGTGCCTGGACTATACAGGGGTCTGGCACTGAAGCTTTCTTT
-,TRBJ1-3,-,TRBV19,CASSISWDTSGNTIYF,TGTGCCAGTAGTATAAGCTGGGACACCTCTGGAAACACCATATATTTT
-,TRBJ1-2,-,TRBV4-3,CASSQESFDGYTF,TGCGCCAGCAGCCAAGAAAGCTTTGATGGCTACACCTTC
TRBD1,TRBJ2-7,-,TRBV4-1,CASSQDRYYEQYF,TGCGCCAGCAGCCAGGACAGGTACTACGAGCAGTACTTC
-,TRBJ1-5,few,TRBV3-1/TRBV3-2,CASSPMAGNNQPQHF,TGTGCCAGCAGCCCCATGGCAGGGAACAATCAGCCCCAGCATTTT
-,TRBJ1-3,-,TRBV6-5,CAFRAGNSGNTIYF,TGTGCCTTCCGCGCAGGCAACTCTGGAAACACCATATATTTT
-,TRBJ1-4,-,TRBV7-8,CASSLAGGGTNEKLFF,TGTGCCAGCAGCTTAGCAGGGGGGGGAACTAATGAAAAACTGTTTTTT
-,TRBJ2-3,-,TRBV10-3,CAIKREFISTDTQYF,TGTGCCATCAAACGGGAGTTTATTAGCACAGATACGCAGTATTTT
TRBD1,TRBJ2-2,-,TRBV11-2,CASSRGQTNTGELFF,TGTGCCAGCAGCCGGGGACAGACGAACACCGGGGAGCTGTTTTTT
TRBD2,TRBJ2-7,-,TRBV4-2,CASSPTSGGHYEQYF,TGTGCCAGCAGCCCTACTAGCGGGGGCCATTACGAGCAGTACTTC
TRBD2,TRBJ2-3,-,TRBV19,CASSMGLFTDTQYF,TGTGCCAGTAGTATGGGACTATTCACAGATACGCAGTATTTT
TRBD1,TRBJ1-2,-,TRBV19,CASSIGDSAYGYTF,TGTGCCAGTAGTATAGGGGACAGTGCCTATGGCTACACCTTC
TRBD2,TRBJ2-3,-,TRBV5-4,CASSYPSGSRDTQYF,TGTGCCAGCAGCTATCCTAGCGGGAGCAGAGATACGCAGTATTTT